Listed below are T cell receptor beta chains from one sample, sequenced in a study of blood T cell repertoires in COVID-19. TCRdb's copy holds only in-frame clones and misses some; the assay was immunoSEQ multiplex PCR. This sample has under 300,000 clones, with approximately 84% found just once. The sequencing sample was made of peripheral blood. All receptors derive from a human donor with COVID-19, enrolled during active disease. The donor label of this sample is uncertain. Each CDR3 is given with its conserved first and last residue. D genes are given only for firm matches.

v_gene: TRBV19; d_gene: -; j_gene: TRBJ2-2; CDR3aa: CASNEGGELFF
v_gene: TRBV7-2; d_gene: TRBD2; j_gene: TRBJ2-1; CDR3aa: CASSDSGSIYNEQFF
v_gene: TRBV5-4; d_gene: -; j_gene: TRBJ1-2; CDR3aa: CASSLNVDSSYGYTF
v_gene: TRBV23-1; d_gene: TRBD1; j_gene: TRBJ2-5; CDR3aa: CASSHLSYTGEGETQYF
v_gene: TRBV6-6; d_gene: TRBD1; j_gene: TRBJ1-1; CDR3aa: CASSLGQAIKDTEAFF
v_gene: TRBV6-5; d_gene: TRBD1; j_gene: TRBJ1-2; CDR3aa: CASSTRDREGYTF
v_gene: TRBV29-1; d_gene: TRBD1; j_gene: TRBJ1-5; CDR3aa: CSVATGVISNQPQHF
v_gene: TRBV2; d_gene: -; j_gene: TRBJ1-5; CDR3aa: CASQIPGPRESQHF
v_gene: TRBV6-5; d_gene: -; j_gene: TRBJ2-7; CDR3aa: CATVKGIAHYEQYF
v_gene: TRBV7-3; d_gene: TRBD1; j_gene: TRBJ2-7; CDR3aa: CASSINAGTAYEQYF
v_gene: TRBV9; d_gene: TRBD1; j_gene: TRBJ2-7; CDR3aa: CASSKTGQGYEQYF
v_gene: TRBV7-2; d_gene: TRBD2; j_gene: TRBJ2-2; CDR3aa: CASSRGLAANTGELFF
v_gene: TRBV7-9; d_gene: TRBD1; j_gene: TRBJ2-5; CDR3aa: CASSTPRDRGGQETQYF
v_gene: TRBV19; d_gene: -; j_gene: TRBJ2-2; CDR3aa: CATNRGLPGELFF
v_gene: TRBV27; d_gene: TRBD2; j_gene: TRBJ2-7; CDR3aa: CASSRIAGVPSEQYF
v_gene: TRBV4-2; d_gene: -; j_gene: TRBJ2-4; CDR3aa: CASSQEVGGDIQYF
v_gene: TRBV7-2; d_gene: -; j_gene: TRBJ2-7; CDR3aa: CASSLSPGAYEQYF
v_gene: TRBV10-3; d_gene: -; j_gene: TRBJ1-6; CDR3aa: CAISERSGGPLHF
v_gene: TRBV12-3/TRBV12-4; d_gene: -; j_gene: TRBJ2-4; CDR3aa: CASTSPAENIQYF
v_gene: TRBV3-1/TRBV3-2; d_gene: -; j_gene: TRBJ1-4; CDR3aa: CASSRGFNEKLFF
v_gene: TRBV9; d_gene: -; j_gene: TRBJ1-4; CDR3aa: CASSVEASGGNEKLFF
v_gene: TRBV6-5; d_gene: -; j_gene: TRBJ1-5; CDR3aa: CASSPGLESIQPQHF
v_gene: TRBV4-3; d_gene: -; j_gene: TRBJ1-1; CDR3aa: CASSQDRGTEAFF
v_gene: TRBV19; d_gene: TRBD1; j_gene: TRBJ1-1; CDR3aa: CASRETGGTEAFF
v_gene: TRBV28; d_gene: -; j_gene: TRBJ1-1; CDR3aa: CASLQDLNTEAFF
v_gene: TRBV28; d_gene: -; j_gene: TRBJ2-1; CDR3aa: CASSEGGRGREGEQFF
v_gene: TRBV4-1; d_gene: TRBD2; j_gene: TRBJ2-3; CDR3aa: CASSHSSGGLTDTQYF